This T cell receptor beta chain was recovered during a study of T cells in Graves' hyperthyroidism and ophthalmopathy. Germline V gives CDR1 MNHEY, CDR2 SMNVEV (reference sequence). V gave up 4 bases and J gave up 1 base; unmatched junction bases: 8. This CDR3 is 18 amino acids long. The TCR beta CDR3 regions underwent amplification using RNA transcripts as the source. HTBI primers drove first-round RT-PCR of the TCR CDR3. TCRdb re-called the multiplex PCR reads with MiXCR, one entry per CDR3 protein. The sample consists of about 600,000 distinct CDR3 sequences, 16% of them appearing once. Uncontrolled infection, other autoimmune disease, pregnancy or lactation barred patients from enrollment.

What was sequenced was blood. The clonotype originates from a woman aged 40 to 50 with Graves' ophthalmopathy. The chain recombines TRBV27 with TRBJ2-6; 9 bases match TRBD1. In DNA form, the CDR3 reads TGTGCCAGCAGTTCCTCCGGGACAGGGTTGTCTGGGGCCAACGTCCTGACTTTC. Protein product: CASSSSGTGLSGANVLTF.